This passage covers 30 T cell receptor beta chains from one sample sequenced in a study of T-cell reconstitution after alpha-beta-depleted transplantation in children. A library of TCRbeta sequences, prepared with unique molecular identifiers, was generated. TCRdb reprocessed the PCR reads with MiXCR, giving one entry per CDR3 protein. Among about 600,000 distinct CDR3 sequences listed, 10% to 13% were seen once. This specimen was PBMCs from the stem cell graft donor, taken from the stem cell graft. Source of these receptors: a human donor who donated a stem cell graft to a child with acute myeloid leukemia.

The chain employs TRBV29-1 and TRBJ2-7; D might be TRBD1 or TRBD2, each matching 7 bases. This CDR3 spans 13 amino acids. Trimming stripped 8 bases from V and 3 bases from J, with 17 bases between. Germline CDR1 SQVTM, CDR2 ANQGSEA. CDR3 sequence: CSIRGGGVYEQYF. CDR3 coding DNA: TGCAGCATCAGGGGGGGGGGTGTCTACGAGCAGTACTTC.

The DNA for the CDR3 is TGTGCCAGCAGCCCCCTAGCGGGAGTTGTAGGAGGCCAAGAGACCCAGTACTTC. This sequence encodes CASSPLAGVVGGQETQYF. The rearrangement uses TRBV14 and TRBJ2-5, with 10 bases lining up with TRBD2. With V trimmed by 4 bases and J by 1 base, 12 bases remained unmatched. This CDR3 is 18 amino acids long. CDR1 SGHDN and CDR2 FVKESK come from the germline V gene.

This clonotype was detected many times. The chain combines TRBV10-3 with TRBJ2-1; 7 nucleotides agree with TRBD2. The CDR3 runs to 13 residues. V lost 7 bases and J lost 6; bases outside the gene matches: 6. Germline CDR1 and CDR2: ENHRY and SYGVKD. The CDR3 nucleotides read TGTGCCATCATGAGGGAGGGCCGCAATGAGCAGTTCTTC. This sequence encodes CAIMREGRNEQFF.

J is TRBJ2-1 and V is TRBV20-1; D possibly uses TRBD1 or TRBD2 (5 bases each). This CDR3 has 15 amino acids. CDR1 and CDR2 (germline): DFQATT, SNEGSKA (reference sequence). V was trimmed by 4 bases and J by 8 bases, leaving 21 bases between them. The CDR3, as DNA: TGCAGTGCTATTCTCCCGGGACCCCAGATCGATGAGCAGTTCTTC. It codes for CSAILPGPQIDEQFF.

Many counts were recorded for this clonotype. V usage is TRBV5-1 and J usage is TRBJ2-1; maybe TRBD2 (5 bases). Trimming stripped 4 bases from V and 6 bases from J, with 14 bases between. This CDR3 is built from 14 residues. Germline V lookup: CDR1 SGHRS, CDR2 YFSETQ. The CDR3 region has the DNA TGCGCCAGCAGCCCCGGACCTGCGGGCAATGAGCAGTTCTTC. Translation: CASSPGPAGNEQFF. Full variable domain (rest looked up from reference TRBV5-1 and TRBJ2-1): KAGVTQTPRYLIKTRGQQVTLSCSPISGHRSVSWYQQTPGQGLQFLFEYFSETQRNKGNFPGRFSGRQFSNSRSEMNVSTLELGDSALYLCASSPGPAGNEQFFGPGTRLTVL.

In its sample, this clonotype was seen a few times. This chain links TRBV6-1 with TRBJ2-5, with 11 bases aligning to TRBD2. J was trimmed by 8 bases and V by 8 bases; bases with no gene match: 13. This CDR3 is 15 amino acids long. CDR1 is MNHNS, CDR2 SASEGT, per germline. CDR3 amino acids: CASETPSGGRGTQYF. The CDR3 region has the DNA TGTGCCAGCGAAACGCCTAGCGGGGGGCGAGGTACCCAGTACTTC.

The genes are TRBV7-2 and TRBJ2-3; D gene unclear. The germline V and J ends were trimmed by 5 bases and 2 bases, with 11 bases remaining between them. This CDR3 has 14 amino acids. Germline V lookup: CDR1 SGHTA, CDR2 FQGNSA. CDR3 coding DNA: TGTGCCAGCAGCACGGGCCAGAACACAGATACGCAGTATTTT. Residues: CASSTGQNTDTQYF.

At least ten counts were recorded for this clonotype. The V gene is TRBV20-1, the J gene TRBJ2-3; 10 nucleotides agree with TRBD2. The germline V gene has CDR1 DFQATT and CDR2 SNEGSKA (reference sequence). V shed 0 bases and J 1 base; nucleotides not matched to a gene: 4. The CDR3 sequence is 16 residues long. CDR3 nucleotide sequence: TGCAGTGCTAGAGACCCCGGGACTAGCGGCACAGATACGCAGTATTTT. Protein sequence: CSARDPGTSGTDTQYF.

This clonotype was seen many times. The chain has TRBV7-3 and TRBJ2-3, with 12 bases fitting TRBD2. Losses at the gene ends were 3 bases for V and 8 bases for J; bases not matched to a gene: 9. Looked up from germline, CDR1 is SGHTA and CDR2 is FQGTGA. This CDR3 has 16 amino acids. CDR3 nucleotides: TGTGCCAGCAGCTTTTCGACTAGCGGGAGTAGTGTTACGCAGTATTTT. It codes for CASSFSTSGSSVTQYF.

This clonotype appeared many times. V is TRBV5-1 and J is TRBJ2-7; 7 bases agree with TRBD2. The CDR3 consists of 13 residues. Germline trimming cut 3 bases from V and 6 bases from J; bases unmatched to any gene: 6. Germline V gene data show CDR1 as SGHRS and CDR2 as YFSETQ. The CDR3 region is CASSSGLVGEQYF. The CDR3 coding sequence is TGCGCCAGCAGCTCCGGACTAGTCGGCGAGCAGTACTTC.

This chain joins TRBV29-1 and TRBJ2-5; TRBD2 agrees at 13 bases. The CDR3 is 19 residues long. With V trimmed by 2 bases and J by 5 bases, 17 bases remained unmatched. Germline loops: CDR1 SQVTM, CDR2 ANQGSEA. CDR3 bases: TGCAGCGTTGAACGAGGACTAGCGGGAGAATTCGATCTTTTGGAGACCCAGTACTTC. It specifies CSVERGLAGEFDLLETQYF.

At least ten counts were recorded for this clonotype. The V call is TRBV5-1, the J call TRBJ2-2; 10 nucleotides agree with TRBD2. V trimming: 4 bases; J trimming: 4 bases; junction bases outside the gene matches: 4. The CDR3 loop spans 15 amino acids. The V gene's germline CDR1 is SGHRS and CDR2 YFSETQ. CDR3 coding DNA: TGCGCCAGCAGCCCCGTAGCGGGAGGCACCGGGGAGCTGTTTTTT. Its translation: CASSPVAGGTGELFF.

This clonotype has at least ten counts. The chain has TRBV2 and TRBJ1-5, with 8 nucleotides matching TRBD1. The V gene end was trimmed by 4 bases and the J gene end by 1 base; junction bases not matched to a gene: 3. The germline CDR1 and CDR2 sequences are SNHLY and FYNNEI. The CDR3 has 15 residues. CDR3 sequence (DNA): TGTGCCAGCAGTGGGACAGGGCTGAGCAATCAGCCCCAGCATTTT. It is translated as CASSGTGLSNQPQHF.

The DNA for the CDR3 is TGTGCCAGCAGTGACGAGGCGGGAGCGGGAAAGACCCAGTACTTC. Its translation: CASSDEAGAGKTQYF. The rearrangement joins TRBV6-4 to TRBJ2-5, with 7 bases that match TRBD2. In germline, CDR1 is MRHNA, CDR2 SNTAGT. There are 15 residues in the CDR3. V was clipped by 2 bases and J by 6 bases; unmatched bases: 9.

This clonotype was recorded many times. The chain uses TRBV28 and TRBJ1-1; D is unresolved. The CDR3 loop spans 12 amino acids. V was trimmed by 2 bases and J by 8 bases, leaving 9 bases between them. The germline gives CDR1 MDHEN, CDR2 SYDVKM. The CDR3 DNA is TGTGCCAGCAGTTTAAGGCAACTAGAAGCTTTCTTT. It specifies CASSLRQLEAFF.

This clonotype has only a few counts. The rearrangement links TRBV6-1 to TRBJ2-1; 12 nucleotides line up with TRBD2. Germline V gives CDR1 MNHNS, CDR2 SASEGT. The J segment lost 2 bases and the V segment lost 6 bases, leaving 14 bases of the junction unmatched. There are 19 residues in the CDR3. The CDR3 spells CASRAGTSGPRSPYNEQFF. For the CDR3, the DNA is TGTGCCAGCAGAGCAGGGACTAGCGGGCCGCGTAGTCCCTACAATGAGCAGTTCTTC.

This clonotype was recorded many times. V is TRBV27 and J is TRBJ2-2; 12 bases are a match to TRBD1. V lost 4 bases and J lost 8; bases outside the gene matches: 8. Germline assignment: CDR1 MNHEY and CDR2 SMNVEV (reference sequence). The CDR3 runs 16 residues. The CDR3 loop reads CASSSPGQGASGELFF. The CDR3, as DNA: TGTGCCAGCAGTTCCCCGGGACAGGGGGCTTCGGGGGAGCTGTTTTTT.

This clonotype appeared a few times. The junction and the germline gene differ at one end; a read error may be behind it. V is TRBV9 and J is TRBJ1-6; the D gene is possibly TRBD1 (6 bases). Germline V gives CDR1 SGDLS, CDR2 YYNGEE. The CDR3 has 16 amino acids. The CDR3 DNA is TGTGCCAGCAGCCTACGGGGGGGGGCGAATAACTCACCCCTCCACTTT. Encoded protein: CASSLRGGANNSPLHF.

This clonotype showed up just a few times. The CDR3 DNA reads TGCGCCAGCAGCTTGGCCGTCGGGGTCTTGGAAAAACTGTTTTTT. Protein product: CASSLAVGVLEKLFF. V usage is TRBV5-1 and J usage is TRBJ1-4; D unclear. Trimming cost V 0 bases and J 8 bases, with 14 bases left between them. CDR3 length equals 15 residues. Looked up from germline, CDR1 is SGHRS and CDR2 is YFSETQ.

At least ten counts were recorded for this clonotype. This chain connects TRBV6-5 to TRBJ2-3; tentative D call: TRBD2 (6 bases). V lost 6 bases and J lost 6, with 16 bases in between. CDR1 and CDR2 (germline): MNHEY, SVGAGI. CDR3 length: 14 residues. As DNA, the CDR3 is TGTGCCAGCAGCCCTACACGGGAGACGGATACGCAGTATTTT. This codes for CASSPTRETDTQYF.

This clonotype has at least ten counts. The chain recombines TRBV5-5 with TRBJ2-7; possibly TRBD1 or TRBD2 for D (6 bases each). V shed 5 bases and J shed 5 bases, with 20 bases lying between them. From germline, CDR1 is SGHKS and CDR2 YYEKEE (reference sequence). The CDR3 runs 15 residues. The CDR3 here is CASRPRGASADEQYF. DNA of the CDR3: TGTGCCAGCAGGCCGAGGGGGGCTAGCGCGGACGAGCAGTACTTC.

This sequence joins TRBV2 and TRBJ2-6; TRBD1 aligns across 7 bases. CDR3 length: 18 residues. CDR1 is SNHLY, CDR2 FYNNEI, per germline. The junction had 16 bases not matched to a gene; V was cut back by 11 bases and J by 0 bases. The CDR3 reads CASRGWQAPSSGANVLTF. The CDR3 DNA follows: TGTGCCTCCAGGGGGTGGCAGGCACCGTCCTCTGGGGCCAACGTCCTGACTTTC.

This clonotype was recorded at least ten times. The chain couples TRBV24-1 to TRBJ2-1, with D maybe TRBD2 (6 bases). The germline V and J ends were trimmed by 4 bases and 10 bases, with 16 bases remaining between them. Germline V gene sequence: CDR1 KGHDR, CDR2 SFDVKD. The CDR3 consists of 14 residues. CDR3 sequence (DNA): TGTGCCACCAGTGAGGGTACTAGCCGGGAAGAGCAGTTCTTC. This encodes CATSEGTSREEQFF.

The V gene is TRBV7-2, the J gene TRBJ2-7; a weak D match, TRBD2 (6 bases). The CDR3 totals 14 residues. Trimming removed 3 bases from V and 4 bases from J, with 13 bases in between. Germline V gene lookup returns CDR1 SGHTA and CDR2 FQGNSA. Here the CDR3 DNA reads TGTGCCAGCAGCTTGGCCCGGGAGCATTACGAGCAGTACTTC. This encodes CASSLAREHYEQYF.

In this sample, this clonotype turned up a few times. This chain links TRBV14 with TRBJ2-7; the D is unclear. V was pared by 0 bases and J by 3 bases, with 12 bases between. This CDR3 comprises 15 residues. In germline, CDR1 is SGHDN, CDR2 FVKESK. The CDR3 bases are TGTGCCAGCAGCCAAGAGACCTCAGTGCGCTACGAGCAGTACTTC. It is translated as CASSQETSVRYEQYF.

This rearrangement joins TRBV12-3 or TRBV12-4 to TRBJ2-3, with D tentatively TRBD1 (7 bases). The CDR3 spans 19 residues. Trimming left V 7 bases short and J 0 bases short, with 26 bases between. The CDR3 protein is CASTGTVFREDYSTDTQYF. CDR3 nucleotide sequence: TGTGCCAGCACGGGGACAGTCTTTAGGGAGGATTATAGCACAGATACGCAGTATTTT.

A remark on this clonotype: A junction end diverges from the germline sequence, so it may reflect a read error. This chain uses TRBV20-1 with TRBJ2-1, with D uncertain. This CDR3 contains 8 residues. Germline CDR1 DFQATT, CDR2 SNEGSKA (reference sequence). CDR3 DNA: TGCAGTGCTAGCGGATCCCTCTTC. Protein: CSASGSLF.

This clonotype showed up just a few times. V usage is TRBV6-1 and J usage is TRBJ2-5; D might be TRBD2 (6 bases). V lost 5 bases and J lost 4, with 26 bases in between. The V gene's germline CDR1 is MNHNS and CDR2 SASEGT. The CDR3 runs 18 residues. The CDR3 DNA is TGTGCCAGCAGTCCAACCTTCGGAAGCGGAGGGCCCCCAGAGACCCAGTACTTC. Translation: CASSPTFGSGGPPETQYF.

This clonotype was seen at least ten times. This chain connects TRBV20-1 to TRBJ2-2; D is undetermined. Germline assignment: CDR1 DFQATT and CDR2 SNEGSKA (reference sequence). CDR3 length: 13 residues. V lost 4 bases, J lost 8 bases, and 14 bases lay in between. CDR3 DNA sequence: TGCAGTGCTAAGCTTCCGGATAGGGGGGAGCTGTTTTTT. Its protein product is CSAKLPDRGELFF.

This clonotype has a count of ten or more. Here the CDR3 reads CSARTSGTPRELFF. In DNA, the CDR3 is TGCAGTGCTCGGACTAGCGGGACCCCCCGGGAGCTGTTTTTT. This chain connects TRBV20-1 to TRBJ2-2; the match to TRBD2 covers 12 bases. The trim removed 5 bases at V and 9 bases at J, leaving 7 bases unmatched. CDR3 length equals 14 residues. The germline gives CDR1 DFQATT, CDR2 SNEGSKA (reference sequence).